This TCR beta chain was found in a study of T cells after yellow fever vaccination. This clonotype has at least ten counts. A single record per CDR3 protein comes from TCRdb applying MiXCR to the 5' RACE reads. The table lists some 26,000 distinct CDR3 sequences, 3.4% of them singletons. The TCR sequence derives from a man aged 18 to 30 who received the YFV17D yellow fever vaccine. Sequencing was performed on PBMCs, either bulk or a sorted T-cell subset (CD4+, CD8+, memory, or dextramer-sorted; not recorded which), taken about 49 days after the first yellow fever vaccination.

The DNA for the CDR3 is TGTGCCACCAGTGATGCAAGCAACACCGGGGAGCTGTTTTTT. It codes for CATSDASNTGELFF. The chain is built from TRBV24-1 and TRBJ2-2, with D unclear. V gave up 3 bases and J gave up 2 bases, with 6 bases separating them. Germline V CDR1 and CDR2: KGHDR, SFDVKD. This CDR3 spans 14 amino acids.